This record concerns one T cell receptor beta chain sequence. Profiled with immunoSEQ multiplex PCR; TCRdb holds only in-frame clones, not every one. Seen here are 65,000 to 90,000 clones, 80% to 95% observed once, and the top ten hold roughly a tenth. V was trimmed by 4 bases and J by 9 bases, leaving 8 bases between them. The germline V gene has CDR1 SGHDT and CDR2 YYEEEE. This CDR3 has 12 amino acids. Cycle 7 day 1, cycle 4 day 1, and baseline were the timepoints at which blood was sampled. The sample originates from a study of OX40 agonist ivuxolimab in advanced cancers. Study summary: The dose-escalation group included hepatocellular carcinoma, melanoma, renal cell carcinoma and head and neck cancer.

This rearrangement joins TRBV5-6 to TRBJ1-6; no reliable D call. The starting material was CD4+ or CD8+ T cells sorted from blood, obtained in a trial of the OX40 agonist ivuxolimab. This receptor was taken from an adult with an advanced solid tumor such as melanoma, head and neck, liver or kidney cancer. In DNA, the CDR3 is TGTGCCAGCAGCCCCCAAAGTTCACCCCTCCACTTT. Amino acids: CASSPQSSPLHF. Supplemented by reference TRBV5-6 and TRBJ1-6, the full variable domain reads DAGVTQSPTHLIKTRGQQVTLRCSPKSGHDTVSWYQQALGQGPQFIFQYYEEEERQRGNFPDRFSGHQFPNYSSELNVNALLLGDSALYLCASSPQSSPLHFGNGTRLTVT.